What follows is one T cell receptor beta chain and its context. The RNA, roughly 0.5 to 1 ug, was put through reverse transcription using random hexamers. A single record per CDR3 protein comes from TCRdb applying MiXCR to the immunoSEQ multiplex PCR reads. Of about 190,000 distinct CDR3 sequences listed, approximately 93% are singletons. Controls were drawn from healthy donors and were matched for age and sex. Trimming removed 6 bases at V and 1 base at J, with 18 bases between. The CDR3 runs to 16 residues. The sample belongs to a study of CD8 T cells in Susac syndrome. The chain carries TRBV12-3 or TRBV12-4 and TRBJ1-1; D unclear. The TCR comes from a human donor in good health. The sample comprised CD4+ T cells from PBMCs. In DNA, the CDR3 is TGTGCCAGCAGCCCTACACCCCCGAGGAAGAACACTGAAGCTTTCTTT. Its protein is CASSPTPPRKNTEAFF.